This entry lists 24 T cell receptor beta chains sequenced from one sample in a study of blood T cell repertoires in COVID-19. The repertoire was sequenced with immunoSEQ multiplex PCR; TCRdb's copy has only in-frame clones and lacks some. Of 200,000 to 300,000 clones listed, about 80% are singletons. Sequencing input: peripheral blood. The receptors derive from a man at least 80 years old with acute or convalescent COVID-19.

V is TRBV29-1 and J is TRBJ2-3; TRBD1 agrees at 10 bases. This CDR3 contains 13 residues. Germline-derived CDR1 and CDR2 are SQVTM and ANQGSEA. The V gene end was trimmed by 8 bases and the J gene end by 2 bases; junction bases not matched to a gene: 4. CDR3 DNA: TGCAGCACCGGGACAGGGGCCACAGATACGCAGTATTTT. Its protein product is CSTGTGATDTQYF.

The genes are TRBV9 and TRBJ1-4; 11 bases map to TRBD1. Germline V lookup: CDR1 SGDLS, CDR2 YYNGEE. V dropped 2 bases and J dropped 9; count of bases not matched to a gene: 9. This CDR3 region has 16 residues. The CDR3 nucleotides are TGTGCCAGCAGCGTGGGCGCGGGACAGGGGGGGAAAAAACTGTTTTTT. Protein: CASSVGAGQGGKKLFF.

J is TRBJ1-3 and V is TRBV19, with D tentatively TRBD1 (5 bases). The CDR3 is 18 amino acids. Trimming took 0 bases from V and 0 from J, leaving 15 bases between them. Germline V gene data show CDR1 as LNHDA and CDR2 as SQIVND (reference sequence). The CDR3 spells CASSIDLYRSSSGNTIYF. In DNA form, the CDR3 reads TGTGCCAGTAGTATAGATCTTTACAGGTCTAGCTCTGGAAACACCATATATTTT.

The rearrangement joins TRBV6-5 to TRBJ1-4, with a weak D call TRBD1 (6 bases). The length of the CDR3 is 14 residues. The V gene lost 7 bases and the J gene lost 3 bases, with 12 bases spanning the gap. Per germline, CDR1 MNHEY and CDR2 SVGAGI. In DNA, the CDR3 is TGTGCCAGCAAGTTGACAGGAGCTAATGAAAAACTGTTTTTT. This translates into CASKLTGANEKLFF.

CDR3 residues: CASSLGGLGSNEKLFF. DNA of the CDR3: TGTGCCAGCAGCTTGGGGGGCCTAGGGTCTAATGAAAAACTGTTTTTT. The chain recombines TRBV5-6 with TRBJ1-4; tentative D call: TRBD1 (5 bases). With 0 bases removed from V and 3 bases from J, the gap between germline ends came to 12 bases. CDR1 is SGHDT and CDR2 is YYEEEE in the germline V gene. The CDR3 loop spans 16 amino acids.

The V gene is TRBV5-1, the J gene TRBJ2-3, with 11 bases identical to TRBD2. This CDR3 comprises 18 residues. Germline trimming cut 7 bases from V and 2 bases from J; bases unmatched to any gene: 15. CDR1 and CDR2 (germline): SGHRS, YFSETQ. The CDR3: CASFPSVPSGRLTDTQYF. CDR3 bases: TGCGCCAGCTTTCCGTCGGTACCTAGCGGGAGGCTCACAGATACGCAGTATTTT.

The rearrangement joins TRBV7-9 to TRBJ2-3, with 8 bases aligning to TRBD2. CDR1 is SEHNR, CDR2 FQNEAQ, per germline (reference sequence). CDR3 length: 15 residues. With V trimmed by 3 bases and J by 5 bases, 7 bases remained unmatched. DNA of the CDR3: TGTGCCAGCAGCTTGGGTCCAGCGGGAGTAGATACGCAGTATTTT. It is translated as CASSLGPAGVDTQYF.

The CDR3 is CASNAGTGGDYGYTF. CDR3 bases: TGTGCCAGCAACGCCGGGACAGGGGGCGACTATGGCTACACCTTC. This chain connects TRBV6-5 to TRBJ1-2; TRBD1 agrees at 12 bases. Germline-derived CDR1 and CDR2 are MNHEY and SVGAGI. The CDR3 is 15 amino acids. V shed 7 bases and J 3 bases; nucleotides not matched to a gene: 6.

V and J are TRBV18 and TRBJ1-2; D gene uncertain. CDR3 length equals 16 residues. Germline V gene data show CDR1 as KGHSH and CDR2 as LQKENI. The V end was cut by 3 bases, the J end by 2 bases, with 16 bases between. The CDR3 sequence is CASSPRKEALNYGYTF. The CDR3 DNA reads TGTGCCAGCTCACCTAGAAAGGAGGCTTTAAACTATGGCTACACCTTC.

The chain combines TRBV7-9 with TRBJ2-7; TRBD1 matches at 7 bases. The CDR3 is 14 residues long. With V trimmed by 5 bases and J by 2 bases, 6 bases remained unmatched. Per the germline V gene, CDR1 is SEHNR and CDR2 is FQNEAQ (reference sequence). CDR3 region: CASSPGQVAYEQYF. The DNA of the CDR3 is TGTGCCAGCAGCCCTGGACAGGTGGCCTACGAGCAGTACTTC.

The rearrangement uses TRBV5-1 and TRBJ2-7; 9 bases are shared with TRBD1. This CDR3 comprises 15 residues. V shed 8 bases, J shed 2 bases, and the junction held 11 bases outside the gene matches. The germline V gene encodes CDR1 SGHRS and CDR2 YFSETQ. The CDR3, as DNA: TGCGCCAGTACCATCGGGGACAGGGTCACCTACGAGCAGTACTTC. Residues: CASTIGDRVTYEQYF.

The V call is TRBV9, the J call TRBJ2-1, with 14 bases fitting TRBD2. Germline values: CDR1 SGDLS, CDR2 YYNGEE. V was clipped by 2 bases and J by 4 bases; unmatched bases: 5. The CDR3 length is 17 residues. In DNA form, the CDR3 reads TGTGCCAGCAGCGTCCGGGGACTAGCGGGAGTTTACAATGAGCAGTTCTTC. Amino acid sequence: CASSVRGLAGVYNEQFF.

The J gene is TRBJ2-7, the V gene TRBV18; TRBD1 agrees at 10 bases. This CDR3 has 14 amino acids. From germline, CDR1 is KGHSH and CDR2 LQKENI. The trim removed 3 bases at V and 6 bases at J, leaving 5 bases unmatched. CDR3 sequence (DNA): TGTGCCAGCTCACCTCCGGGACAGGGGATCGAGCAGTACTTC. Protein sequence: CASSPPGQGIEQYF.

The V call is TRBV9, the J call TRBJ1-2, with D maybe TRBD1 (5 bases). Germline V gives CDR1 SGDLS, CDR2 YYNGEE. The CDR3 loop spans 14 amino acids. Trimming shortened V by 0 bases and J by 3 bases, and 9 bases separated the two germline ends. For the CDR3, the DNA is TGTGCCAGCAGCGTAGCGGGGGTTGACTATGGCTACACCTTC. Protein sequence: CASSVAGVDYGYTF. Full variable domain (missing parts from reference TRBV9 and TRBJ1-2): DSGVTQTPKHLITATGQRVTLRCSPRSGDLSVYWYQQSLDQGLQFLIQYYNGEERAKGNILERFSAQQFPDLHSELNLSSLELGDSALYFCASSVAGVDYGYTFGSGTRLTVV.

The chain is built from TRBV6-2 or TRBV6-3 and TRBJ1-5; 7 positions match TRBD1. From germline, CDR1 is MNHEY and CDR2 SVGEGT. V lost 4 bases, J lost 3 bases, and 6 bases stayed unmatched. This CDR3 has 15 residues. The CDR3 is CASSWTGRFNQPQHF. CDR3 sequence (DNA): TGTGCCAGCAGTTGGACAGGACGCTTCAATCAGCCCCAGCATTTT.

The CDR3 DNA sequence: TGTGCCAGCAGCCCTACGAACAGGGGTGACTACGAGCAGTACTTC. It is translated as CASSPTNRGDYEQYF. The chain is built from TRBV9 and TRBJ2-7, with TRBD1 matching 7 bases. The CDR3 is 15 amino acids. Looked up from germline, CDR1 is SGDLS and CDR2 is YYNGEE. Unmatched junction bases numbered 10, after V lost 4 bases and J lost 3 bases. The variable domain in full, completed from reference TRBV9 and TRBJ2-7, reads DSGVTQTPKHLITATGQRVTLRCSPRSGDLSVYWYQQSLDQGLQFLIQYYNGEERAKGNILERFSAQQFPDLHSELNLSSLELGDSALYFCASSPTNRGDYEQYFGPGTRLTVT.

This clone has just one count. The chain joins TRBV6-5 to TRBJ1-1, with D tentatively TRBD1 (5 bases). The CDR3 sequence is 14 residues long. Between the trimmed V and J ends, which lost 0 bases and 7 bases, there was a span of 12 bases. CDR1 is MNHEY, CDR2 SVGAGI, per germline. This CDR3 is CASSYSGGVSEAFF. The CDR3 DNA reads TGTGCCAGCAGTTACTCGGGGGGGGTCAGTGAAGCTTTCTTT.

Only a few counts were recorded for this clone. The gene calls are TRBV27 and TRBJ1-5, with D perhaps TRBD1 (6 bases). Germline values: CDR1 MNHEY, CDR2 SMNVEV (reference sequence). The CDR3 spans 15 residues. V was pared by 6 bases and J by 2 bases, with 14 bases between. CDR3 region: CASRYQGIGNQPQHF. CDR3 nucleotide sequence: TGTGCCAGCAGATATCAGGGGATAGGCAATCAGCCCCAGCATTTT.

This chain connects TRBV6-5 to TRBJ2-1; 7 positions agree with TRBD2. This CDR3 has 16 amino acids. The V segment lost 0 bases and the J segment 5 bases; nucleotides outside the gene matches: 7. CDR1 is MNHEY, CDR2 SVGAGI, per germline. CDR3 protein: CASSYSIGRDHNEQFF. In nucleotides, the CDR3 is TGTGCCAGCAGTTACTCCATAGGGAGGGACCACAATGAGCAGTTCTTC.

The rearrangement links TRBV3-1 (or the pseudogene TRBV3-2) to TRBJ2-5; D might be TRBD1 (5 bases). The V and J ends lost 7 bases and 5 bases respectively, with 17 bases between them. Germline-derived CDR1 and CDR2 are LGHDT and YNNKEL (reference sequence). The CDR3 consists of 14 residues. CDR3 residues: CASKDQGFWETQYF. As DNA, the CDR3 is TGTGCCAGCAAGGACCAGGGATTTTGGGAGACCCAGTACTTC.

This chain joins TRBV24-1 and TRBJ1-6; TRBD1 matches 8 bases. Germline lookup yields CDR1 KGHDR and CDR2 SFDVKD. This CDR3 region has 16 residues. Trimming at V came to 9 bases and at J to 9 bases, leaving 15 bases not matched to a gene. The CDR3 nucleotides read TGTGCCACCCGAGGGCACAGGGGGGAGCCGAGTTCACCCCTCCACTTT. This translates into CATRGHRGEPSSPLHF.

This rearrangement joins TRBV7-2 to TRBJ1-2; 10 nucleotides align to TRBD1. The CDR3 has 15 amino acids. Trimming at V came to 4 bases and at J to 8 bases, leaving 10 bases not matched to a gene. Germline CDR1 is SGHTA and CDR2 is FQGNSA. CDR3 sequence reads: CASSSDRGRLGGYTF. CDR3 DNA: TGTGCCAGCAGCTCTGACAGGGGGCGCCTCGGGGGCTACACCTTC.

This chain uses TRBV5-1 with TRBJ1-4; D gene ambiguous. The length of the CDR3 is 15 residues. V lost 4 bases to trimming and J lost 6 bases, with 16 bases between them. Per the germline V gene, CDR1 is SGHRS and CDR2 is YFSETQ. The CDR3 region is CASSLRAARDEKLFF. CDR3 bases: TGCGCCAGCAGCCTAAGGGCGGCGCGGGATGAAAAACTGTTTTTT.

The rearrangement uses TRBV7-9 and TRBJ1-1, with D maybe TRBD1 (5 bases). V was trimmed by 5 bases and J by 1 base, leaving 17 bases between them. The germline V gene has CDR1 SEHNR and CDR2 FQNEAQ (reference sequence). The CDR3 covers 16 residues. CDR3 DNA sequence: TGTGCCAGCAGCCCTACGGTAGGGAGGGGGAACACTGAAGCTTTCTTT. Encoded protein: CASSPTVGRGNTEAFF.